Sequencing of this T cell receptor beta chain was carried out in a study of PD-L1 blockade in urothelial cancer. Background on the study: Blood samples had a median of around 150,000 T cells.

The method was immunoSEQ multiplex PCR; TCRdb's version includes in-frame clones alone and lacks a portion of them. Of around 100,000 clones listed, 75% to 95% are singletons. Described time point: peripheral blood 6 weeks after treatment start. The source material was PBMCs, sampled around atezolizumab (anti-PD-L1) treatment. The receptor was isolated from a man aged 60 to 69 with urothelial cancer.

The CDR3 nucleotides read TGCGCCAGCAGCCCGCGGGGGGGGGCTGGGGCCAACGTCCTGACTTTC. Amino acids: CASSPRGGAGANVLTF. This chain uses TRBV5-1 with TRBJ2-6; 9 bases align to TRBD2. The V gene end was trimmed by 4 bases and the J gene end by 2 bases; junction bases not matched to a gene: 4. The germline V gene encodes CDR1 SGHRS and CDR2 YFSETQ. The CDR3 has 16 amino acids.